The following is a T cell receptor (beta chain) sequence with its context. Trimming took off 4 bases at V and 0 bases at J, with 13 bases between the two ends. The CDR3 runs to 15 residues. CDR1 SGHRS and CDR2 YFSETQ come from the germline V gene. The record originates from a study of blood T cell repertoires in COVID-19. Across the study: The United States, Italy and Spain were the sources of the acute and convalescent COVID-19 samples.

The data were produced by immunoSEQ multiplex PCR, yet TCRdb's version contains in-frame clones alone and is incomplete. This sample has 150,000 or so clones, with over 75% found just once. The specimen was peripheral blood. V is TRBV5-1 and J is TRBJ1-1; D perhaps matches TRBD1 (5 bases). The TCR was taken from a man in his sixties with active or convalescent COVID-19. The CDR3 here is CASSPGGSLNTEAFF. The CDR3 region has the DNA TGCGCCAGCAGCCCGGGGGGGTCCCTGAACACTGAAGCTTTCTTT.